These 7 T cell receptor beta chains were sequenced from one sample in a study of post-analysis software for immune sequencing data. The TCR beta cDNA libraries contained unique molecular identifiers. TCRdb reprocessed the PCR reads via MiXCR and lists one record per CDR3 protein. The sample shows about 820,000 distinct CDR3 sequences, approximately 53% of them seen only once. The study's findings and limits: Patients showed TRBV5-6, TRBV5-1 and TRBV20-1 among roughly 5 TRBV segments more frequent than in controls.

These receptors lack a known antigen. Sample: blood. All receptors derive from a girl between 10 and 17 years old with multiple sclerosis.

DNA of the CDR3: TGTGCCAGCAGCTTAGTTCAGGGGAACGGCTACGAGCAGTACTTC. It yields the protein CASSLVQGNGYEQYF. The chain is built from TRBV7-2 and TRBJ2-7; maybe TRBD1 (6 bases). The CDR3 sequence is 15 residues long. Germline-derived CDR1 and CDR2 are SGHTA and FQGNSA. The V end lost 1 base, the J end lost 3 bases, and 13 bases lay between the germline ends.

This clonotype was found a few times. This chain links TRBV2 with TRBJ1-2; 7 nucleotides agree with TRBD1. Germline assignment: CDR1 SNHLY and CDR2 FYNNEI. This CDR3 spans 12 amino acids. The junction had 6 bases not matched to a gene; V was cut back by 6 bases and J by 8 bases. The CDR3 loop reads CASRVEGAGYTF. The DNA for the CDR3 is TGTGCCAGCAGGGTAGAGGGGGCCGGCTACACCTTC.

Only a few counts were recorded for this clonotype. This chain connects TRBV4-1 to TRBJ2-1; D not resolved. Between the trimmed V and J ends, which lost 1 base and 5 bases, there was a span of 6 bases. Per germline, CDR1 MGHRA and CDR2 YSYEKL. CDR3 length: 13 residues. The DNA of the CDR3 is TGCGCCAGCAGCCAAGCTATTCACAATGAGCAGTTCTTC. Its protein product is CASSQAIHNEQFF.

The V call is TRBV5-1, the J call TRBJ1-2; 7 nucleotides agree with TRBD1. The junction had 9 bases not matched to a gene; V was cut back by 3 bases and J by 4 bases. Germline V gives CDR1 SGHRS, CDR2 YFSETQ. The CDR3 runs 15 residues. The CDR3 region has the DNA TGCGCCAGCAGCTCAACAGGGGAGGCAAGCTATGGCTACACCTTC. This codes for CASSSTGEASYGYTF.

This clonotype was counted only a few times. CDR3: CASSPHEVGEQYF. The CDR3 nucleotides read TGTGCCAGCAGCCCCCATGAGGTGGGGGAGCAGTACTTC. V is TRBV7-8 and J is TRBJ2-7; D call uncertain. The CDR3 is made up of 13 amino acids. In germline, CDR1 is SGHVS, CDR2 FQNEAQ. V lost 5 bases to trimming and J lost 7 bases, with 15 bases between them.

The chain uses TRBV7-9 and TRBJ2-3; D possibly corresponds to TRBD2 (6 bases). Germline-derived CDR1 and CDR2 are SEHNR and FQNEAQ (reference sequence). The CDR3 sequence is 15 residues long. The germline V and J ends were trimmed by 5 bases and 3 bases, with 15 bases remaining between them. The CDR3 sequence is CASSPRLGETDTQYF. As DNA, the CDR3 is TGTGCCAGCAGCCCGCGACTAGGGGAGACAGATACGCAGTATTTT.

The chain links TRBV7-8 to TRBJ2-7; D is uncertain. Germline lookup yields CDR1 SGHVS and CDR2 FQNEAQ. This CDR3 comprises 15 residues. V dropped 0 bases and J dropped 1 base, with 10 bases sitting between them. The CDR3 reads CASSLAFELSYEQYF. The CDR3 bases are TGTGCCAGCAGCTTAGCGTTTGAACTGTCCTACGAGCAGTACTTC.